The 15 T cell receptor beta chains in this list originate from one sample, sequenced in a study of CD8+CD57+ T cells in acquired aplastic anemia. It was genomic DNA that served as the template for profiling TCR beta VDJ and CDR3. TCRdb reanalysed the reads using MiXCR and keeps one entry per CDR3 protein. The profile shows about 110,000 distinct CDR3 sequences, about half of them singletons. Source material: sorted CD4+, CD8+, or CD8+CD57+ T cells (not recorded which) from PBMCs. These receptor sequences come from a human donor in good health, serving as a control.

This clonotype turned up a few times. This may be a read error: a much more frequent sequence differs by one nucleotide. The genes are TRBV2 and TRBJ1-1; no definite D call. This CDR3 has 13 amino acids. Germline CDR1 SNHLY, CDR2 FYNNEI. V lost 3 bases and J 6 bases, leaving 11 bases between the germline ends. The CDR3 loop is CASSDGVGAEAFF. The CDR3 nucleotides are TGTGCCAGCAGTGATGGGGTTGGGGCTGAAGCTTTCTTT.

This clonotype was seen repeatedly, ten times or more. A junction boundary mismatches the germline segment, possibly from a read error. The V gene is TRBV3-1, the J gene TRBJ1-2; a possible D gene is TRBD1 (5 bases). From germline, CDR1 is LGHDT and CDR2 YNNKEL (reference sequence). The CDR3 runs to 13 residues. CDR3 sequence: CAGRPDDSYGYTF. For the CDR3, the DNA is TGTGCCGGCAGACCAGACGACAGCTACGGCTACACCTTC. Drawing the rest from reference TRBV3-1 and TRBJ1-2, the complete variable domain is DTAVSQTPKYLVTQMGNDKSIKCEQNLGHDTMYWYKQDSKKFLKIMFSYNNKELIINETVPNRFSPKSPDKAHLNLHINSLELGDSAVYFCAGRPDDSYGYTFGSGTRLTVV.

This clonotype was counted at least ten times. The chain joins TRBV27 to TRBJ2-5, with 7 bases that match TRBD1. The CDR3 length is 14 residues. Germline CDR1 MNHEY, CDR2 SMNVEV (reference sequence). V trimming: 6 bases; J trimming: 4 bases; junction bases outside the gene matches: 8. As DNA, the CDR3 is TGTGCCAGCAGACTAGACAGGGATGGAGAGACCCAGTACTTC. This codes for CASRLDRDGETQYF.

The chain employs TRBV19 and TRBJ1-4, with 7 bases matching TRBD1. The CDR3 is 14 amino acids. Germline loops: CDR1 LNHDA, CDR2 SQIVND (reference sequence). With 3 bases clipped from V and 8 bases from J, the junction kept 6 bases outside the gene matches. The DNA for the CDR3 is TGTGCCAGTAGTATTTTGGGGACAGACGAAAAACTGTTTTTT. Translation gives CASSILGTDEKLFF.

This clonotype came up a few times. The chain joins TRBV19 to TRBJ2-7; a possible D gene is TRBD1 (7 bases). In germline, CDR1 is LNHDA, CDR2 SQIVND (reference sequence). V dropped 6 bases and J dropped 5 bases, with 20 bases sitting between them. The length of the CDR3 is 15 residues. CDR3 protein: CASRGGRGIKNEQYF. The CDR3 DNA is TGTGCCAGTAGGGGGGGCAGGGGGATCAAAAACGAGCAGTACTTC.

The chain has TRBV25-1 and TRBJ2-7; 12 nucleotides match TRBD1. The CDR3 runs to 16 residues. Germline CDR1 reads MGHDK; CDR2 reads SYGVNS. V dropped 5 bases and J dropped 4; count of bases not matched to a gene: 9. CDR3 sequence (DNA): TGTGCCAGCAGTTCTAGTCCGGGACAGGGGGCATACGAGCAGTACTTC. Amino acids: CASSSSPGQGAYEQYF.

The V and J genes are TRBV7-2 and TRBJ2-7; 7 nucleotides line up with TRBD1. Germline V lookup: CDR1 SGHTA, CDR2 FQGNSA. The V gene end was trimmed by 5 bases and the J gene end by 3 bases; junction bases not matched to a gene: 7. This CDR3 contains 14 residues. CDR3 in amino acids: CASSAGNRGYEQYF. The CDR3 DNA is TGTGCCAGCAGCGCCGGGAACAGGGGCTACGAGCAGTACTTC.

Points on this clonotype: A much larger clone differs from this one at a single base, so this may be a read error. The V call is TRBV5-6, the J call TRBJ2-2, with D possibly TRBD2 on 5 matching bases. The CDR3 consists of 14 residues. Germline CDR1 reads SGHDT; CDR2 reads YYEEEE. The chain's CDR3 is CASSLSTNTGEPFF. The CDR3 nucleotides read TGTGCCAGCAGCTTGTCAACGAACACCGGGGAGCCGTTTTTT.

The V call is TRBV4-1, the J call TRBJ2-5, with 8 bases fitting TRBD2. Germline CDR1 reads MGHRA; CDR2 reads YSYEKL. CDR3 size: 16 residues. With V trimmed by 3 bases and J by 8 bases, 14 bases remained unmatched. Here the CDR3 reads CASSQGVVAGRETQYF. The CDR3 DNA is TGCGCCAGCAGCCAGGGTGTGGTAGCGGGGAGAGAAACCCAGTACTTC.

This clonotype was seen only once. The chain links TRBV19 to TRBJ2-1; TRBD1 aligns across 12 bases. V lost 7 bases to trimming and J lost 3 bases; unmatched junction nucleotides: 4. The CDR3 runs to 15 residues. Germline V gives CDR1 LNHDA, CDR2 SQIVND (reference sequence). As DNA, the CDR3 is TGTGCCAGTACAAGGGACAGGGGGCTCTACAATGAGCAGTTCTTC. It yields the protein CASTRDRGLYNEQFF.

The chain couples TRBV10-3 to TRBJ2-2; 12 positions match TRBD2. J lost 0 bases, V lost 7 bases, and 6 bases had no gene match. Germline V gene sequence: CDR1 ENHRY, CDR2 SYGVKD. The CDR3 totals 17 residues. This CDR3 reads CAIMPGLAGSNTGELFF. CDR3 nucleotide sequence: TGTGCCATCATGCCGGGACTAGCGGGTTCGAACACCGGGGAGCTGTTTTTT.

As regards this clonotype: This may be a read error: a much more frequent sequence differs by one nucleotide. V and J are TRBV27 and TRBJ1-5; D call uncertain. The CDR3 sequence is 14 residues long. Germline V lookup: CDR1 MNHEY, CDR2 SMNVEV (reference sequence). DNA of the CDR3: TGTGCCAGCAGTCAGAGAGGGAATAATCAGTCCCAGCATTTT. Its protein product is CASSQRGNNQSQHF.

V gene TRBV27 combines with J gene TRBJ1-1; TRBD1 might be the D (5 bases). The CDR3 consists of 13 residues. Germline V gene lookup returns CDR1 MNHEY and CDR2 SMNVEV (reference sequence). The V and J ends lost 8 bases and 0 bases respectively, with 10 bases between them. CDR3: CASGSGLNTEAFF. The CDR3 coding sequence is TGTGCCAGCGGGTCGGGGCTGAACACTGAAGCTTTCTTT.

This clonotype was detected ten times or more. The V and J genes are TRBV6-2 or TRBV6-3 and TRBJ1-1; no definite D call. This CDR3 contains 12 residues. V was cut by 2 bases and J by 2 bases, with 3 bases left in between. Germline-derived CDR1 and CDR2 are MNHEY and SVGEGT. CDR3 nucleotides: TGTGCCAGCAGTTACATTAACACTGAAGCTTTCTTT. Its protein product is CASSYINTEAFF.

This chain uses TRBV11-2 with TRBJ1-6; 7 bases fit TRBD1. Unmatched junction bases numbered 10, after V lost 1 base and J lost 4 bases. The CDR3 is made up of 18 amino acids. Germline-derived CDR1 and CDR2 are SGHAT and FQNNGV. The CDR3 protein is CASSLGISTGKYNSPLHF. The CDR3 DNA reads TGTGCCAGCAGCTTAGGAATCTCGACAGGGAAGTATAATTCACCCCTCCACTTT. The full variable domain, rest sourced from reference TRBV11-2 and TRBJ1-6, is EAGVAQSPRYKIIEKRQSVAFWCNPISGHATLYWYQQILGQGPKLLIQFQNNGVVDDSQLPKDRFSAERLKGVDSTLKIQPAKLEDSAVYLCASSLGISTGKYNSPLHFGNGTRLTVT.